Each of the 17 T cell receptor beta chains below was sequenced from the same sample in a study of cytomegalovirus exposure and HLA in healthy donors. The PCR employed 60 Vbeta primers together with 13 Jbeta primers. Here immunoSEQ multiplex PCR was the method, and the copy in TCRdb shows in-frame clones only, minus some. The sample lists about 52,000 clones, about three quarters occurring once. The sequenced sample consisted of PBMCs. All receptors come from a young man in good health and CMV-seronegative.

The V call is TRBV6-4, the J call TRBJ1-1; possibly TRBD1 for D (5 bases). CDR1 and CDR2 (germline): MRHNA, SNTAGT. The CDR3 runs 14 residues. With 6 bases removed from V and 3 bases from J, the gap between germline ends came to 14 bases. CDR3 bases: TGTGCCAGCAGCCCTCAGGGAGGGCACACTGAAGCTTTCTTT. Protein sequence: CASSPQGGHTEAFF.

The rearrangement joins TRBV7-8 to TRBJ2-1, with D maybe TRBD1 (6 bases). The germline V gene has CDR1 SGHVS and CDR2 FQNEAQ. The V and J ends lost 6 bases and 5 bases respectively, with 20 bases between them. The length of the CDR3 is 16 residues. The CDR3 sequence is CASRPQGKTINNEQFF. CDR3 coding DNA: TGTGCCAGCAGACCTCAGGGGAAGACAATAAACAATGAGCAGTTCTTC.

The CDR3 here is CASSAEGTVDRALKAPLHF. The CDR3 DNA reads as TGTGCCAGTAGTGCAGAAGGGACAGTCGATCGGGCCCTCAAGGCACCCCTCCACTTT. This rearrangement joins TRBV19 to TRBJ1-6; 7 bases are shared with TRBD1. CDR3 length equals 19 residues. The trim removed 5 bases at V and 11 bases at J, leaving 24 bases unmatched. CDR1 LNHDA and CDR2 SQIVND come from the germline V gene (reference sequence).

DNA of the CDR3: TGCGCCAGCAGCTTGGCTGGCGGGAGAGCCACAGATACGCAGTATTTT. It translates to CASSLAGGRATDTQYF. The rearrangement uses TRBV5-1 and TRBJ2-3; 7 bases align to TRBD2. Germline V gene data show CDR1 as SGHRS and CDR2 as YFSETQ. The V segment lost 0 bases and the J segment 2 bases; nucleotides outside the gene matches: 6. This CDR3 spans 16 amino acids.

The sample holds one count of this clone. The CDR3: CATSRDNNEQFF. The DNA for the CDR3 is TGTGCCACCAGCAGAGACAACAATGAGCAGTTCTTC. The chain uses TRBV15 and TRBJ2-1; D not resolved. Trimming pared 0 bases from V and 5 bases from J, leaving 2 bases between. CDR3 length: 12 amino acids. CDR1 is LNHNV, CDR2 YYDKDF, per germline (reference sequence).

The V and J genes are TRBV28 and TRBJ1-4; no firm D call. The V end lost 6 bases, the J end lost 8 bases, and 10 bases lay between the germline ends. CDR3 length equals 12 residues. The germline CDR1 and CDR2 sequences are MDHEN and SYDVKM. The CDR3 DNA sequence: TGTGCCAGCAGCCCACAGTGGGAAAAACTGTTTTTT. It specifies CASSPQWEKLFF.

This clone has a handful of counts. J is TRBJ2-7 and V is TRBV6-5; 7 positions match TRBD1. Germline CDR1 reads MNHEY; CDR2 reads SVGAGI. The CDR3 contains 14 residues. J lost 3 bases, V lost 7 bases, and 9 bases had no gene match. For the CDR3, the DNA is TGTGCCAGCAAAAGCAGGGGGAAGGTCTACGAGCAGTACTTC. As protein: CASKSRGKVYEQYF.

The chain joins TRBV18 to TRBJ1-5; D call uncertain. V dropped 3 bases and J dropped 3 bases, with 12 bases sitting between them. CDR1 is KGHSH and CDR2 is LQKENI in the germline V gene. The CDR3 covers 15 residues. CDR3 in DNA: TGTGCCAGCTCACCTGGCTCGGAGGACAATCAGCCCCAGCATTTT. Amino acid sequence: CASSPGSEDNQPQHF.

The chain uses TRBV25-1 and TRBJ1-1; D is uncertain. Germline V lookup: CDR1 MGHDK, CDR2 SYGVNS. The CDR3 is 12 residues long. V gave up 3 bases and J gave up 5 bases, with 7 bases separating them. CDR3 nucleotide sequence: TGTGCCAGCAGTGATCTGAGGACTGAAGCTTTCTTT. Its translation: CASSDLRTEAFF.

The J gene is TRBJ2-1, the V gene TRBV28, with 7 positions matching TRBD2. Germline CDR1 reads MDHEN; CDR2 reads SYDVKM. The CDR3 has 15 amino acids. Losses at the gene ends were 6 bases for V and 2 bases for J; bases not matched to a gene: 7. This CDR3 is CASRTGGGPYNEQFF. CDR3 nucleotide sequence: TGTGCCAGCAGGACGGGGGGTGGCCCCTACAATGAGCAGTTCTTC.

The CDR3 nucleotides are TGTGCCAGCAGTGAATTGGGCAGAACCTACGAGCAGTACTTC. Amino acid sequence: CASSELGRTYEQYF. This chain connects TRBV25-1 to TRBJ2-7; no definite D call. This CDR3 spans 14 amino acids. The germline V and J ends were trimmed by 1 base and 2 bases, with 9 bases remaining between them. CDR1 is MGHDK, CDR2 SYGVNS, per germline.

The V and J genes are TRBV14 and TRBJ2-7; possibly TRBD1 for D (6 bases). This CDR3 contains 15 residues. With 0 bases removed from V and 2 bases from J, the gap between germline ends came to 11 bases. The germline V gene has CDR1 SGHDN and CDR2 FVKESK. CDR3 in amino acids: CASSQDLGATYEQYF. The CDR3 DNA is TGTGCCAGCAGCCAAGACCTGGGGGCCACCTACGAGCAGTACTTC. Together with reference TRBV14 and TRBJ2-7, the CDR3 gives the full variable domain: EAGVTQFPSHSVIEKGQTVTLRCDPISGHDNLYWYRRVMGKEIKFLLHFVKESKQDESGMPNNRFLAERTGGTYSTLKVQPAELEDSGVYFCASSQDLGATYEQYFGPGTRLTVT.

This chain connects TRBV30 to TRBJ1-5; D ambiguous. The CDR3 length is 15 residues. Per the germline V gene, CDR1 is GTSNPN and CDR2 is SVGIG (reference sequence). V lost 0 bases to trimming and J lost 4 bases, with 13 bases between them. CDR3 nucleotide sequence: TGTGCCTGGAGTGTGGGCGCTTCCAGTAATCAGCCCCAGCATTTT. Translation gives CAWSVGASSNQPQHF.

This chain joins TRBV4-1 and TRBJ2-2, with 8 bases identical to TRBD2. The germline V gene has CDR1 MGHRA and CDR2 YSYEKL. The V gene end was trimmed by 3 bases and the J gene end by 5 bases; junction bases not matched to a gene: 14. CDR3 length: 18 amino acids. CDR3 DNA sequence: TGCGCCAGCAGCCACATAGGACTAGCTCGGGGGGGGACCGGGGAGCTGTTTTTT. Its translation: CASSHIGLARGGTGELFF.

V is TRBV28 and J is TRBJ2-5; possible D gene TRBD2, 5 bases. Per the germline V gene, CDR1 is MDHEN and CDR2 is SYDVKM. The V end was cut by 4 bases, the J end by 1 base, with 7 bases between. The CDR3 has 13 amino acids. The CDR3 is CASSYGLQETQYF. Written as DNA, the CDR3 is TGTGCCAGCAGTTATGGACTCCAAGAGACCCAGTACTTC.

J is TRBJ1-2 and V is TRBV20-1; possibly TRBD1 for D (5 bases). This CDR3 has 10 residues. V dropped 3 bases and J dropped 12 bases, with 11 bases sitting between them. The germline V gene has CDR1 DFQATT and CDR2 SNEGSKA (reference sequence). CDR3 bases: TGCAGTGCTAGTACGGGAGGGGACACCTTC. It is translated as CSASTGGDTF.

The chain employs TRBV13 and TRBJ1-1, with a tentative D call TRBD1 (5 bases). CDR3 length: 16 amino acids. Germline V gene data show CDR1 as PRHDT and CDR2 as FYEKMQ (reference sequence). Trimming took off 3 bases at V and 0 bases at J, with 14 bases between the two ends. The CDR3 sequence is CASSFTWGGMNTEAFF. In nucleotides, the CDR3 is TGTGCCAGCAGCTTTACCTGGGGGGGGATGAACACTGAAGCTTTCTTT.